Listed below are T cell receptor beta chains from one sample, sequenced in a study of control samples from healthy donors and cancer patients. Method: immunoSEQ multiplex PCR; TCRdb's copy keeps in-frame clones and lacks some. This table has around 190,000 clones, approximately 94% appearing once. Input material: blood. These receptors were taken from a man aged 30 to 45 in good health. Each CDR3 is given with its conserved first and last residue. The D gene is left open where the match is weak. Where a row states a size, it is once, few, many or the class of an expanded clone; other rows omit it.

TRBV6-5	TRBJ1-5	-	TRBD1	TGTGCCAGCATGGGGGACAGAAATCAGCCCCAGCATTTT	CASMGDRNQPQHF
TRBV3-1/TRBV3-2	TRBJ2-7	-	-	TGTGCCAGCAGCCAAGTGGAGTTAGGAAACTACGAGCAGTACTTC	CASSQVELGNYEQYF
TRBV29-1	TRBJ2-6	-	-	TGCAGCGTTGATATTGCCCGCGGTCAAGGAGGGACTGGGGCCAACGTCCTGACTTTC	CSVDIARGQGGTGANVLTF
TRBV6-5	TRBJ1-2	-	TRBD1	TGTGCCAGCAGGGGGACAGTTAATGGCTACACCTTC	CASRGTVNGYTF
TRBV7-9	TRBJ1-2	-	TRBD1	TGTGCCAGCAGCCGTTGGGACAGGGCGGATGGCTACACCTTC	CASSRWDRADGYTF
TRBV19	TRBJ2-7	-	-	TGTGCCAGTAGTATAGTCGCCCGACCGGCGCCTATCCCCTACGAGCAGTACTTC	CASSIVARPAPIPYEQYF
TRBV7-9	TRBJ2-2	-	TRBD2	TGTGCCAGCAGCTTAGTACTAGCGGGAGGCCGACAGAACACCGGGGAGCTGTTTTTT	CASSLVLAGGRQNTGELFF
TRBV5-1	TRBJ1-2	-	-	TGCGCCAGCAGCTTGTTCCCAGCCTATGGCTACACCTTC	CASSLFPAYGYTF
TRBV30	TRBJ2-5	-	TRBD2	TGTGCCTGGAGTGTAGCTAGCGGAGAGACCCAGTACTTC	CAWSVASGETQYF
TRBV7-9	TRBJ2-7	few	-	TGTGCCAGCAGCGGGTGGAGCTCCTACGAGCAGTACTTC	CASSGWSSYEQYF
TRBV18	TRBJ2-3	-	-	TGTGCCAGCTCACCCCCAGGACTCCTACACTTGCAGTATTTT	CASSPPGLLHLQYF
TRBV12-3/TRBV12-4	TRBJ1-2	once	-	TGTGCCAGCAGTTATACGGGGGCGAGGGGCTACACCTTC	CASSYTGARGYTF
TRBV30	TRBJ2-3	-	TRBD2	TGTGCCTACGGGACTAGCGGGAGGGGGAGGGATACGCAGTATTTT	CAYGTSGRGRDTQYF
TRBV19	TRBJ1-1	-	TRBD1	TGTGCCAGTACCGACGCCAGGGGGCTAACTGAAGCTTTCTTT	CASTDARGLTEAFF
TRBV6-6	TRBJ2-7	-	TRBD2	TGTGCCAGCAGTTTCGGGACTAGCACACCCTACGAGCAGTACTTC	CASSFGTSTPYEQYF
TRBV24-1	TRBJ2-5	-	TRBD2	TGTGCCACCAGTGATCCCGCGGGGGGCCAAGAGACCCAGTACTTC	CATSDPAGGQETQYF
TRBV4-2	TRBJ2-3	-	TRBD2	TGTGCCAGCAGCCAAGAGAACTGGGAGGGGAGCACAGATACGCAGTATTTT	CASSQENWEGSTDTQYF
TRBV7-9	TRBJ1-1	-	-	TGTGCCAGCAGCTCCCCGCTAAAGGGGGTTGGAGCTTTCTTT	CASSSPLKGVGAFF
TRBV19	TRBJ1-6	-	TRBD1	TGTGCCAGTAGCGAAACAGGGGCCCTAAGCTCCTATAATTCACCCCTCCACTTT	CASSETGALSSYNSPLHF
TRBV7-2	TRBJ2-3	once	-	TGTGCCAGCAGCTTAACGGGGACCCGCACAGATACGCAGTATTTT	CASSLTGTRTDTQYF
TRBV7-6	TRBJ2-1	-	-	TGTGCCAGCAGCTTAGGCGTGCGCGTACTTCCAGGCGCTGAGCAGTTCTTC	CASSLGVRVLPGAEQFF
TRBV6-5	TRBJ2-1	-	TRBD1	TGTGCCAGCAGCCCCGGGACAGGGGGTAGGAATGAGCAGTTCTTC	CASSPGTGGRNEQFF
TRBV5-4	TRBJ2-7	-	-	TGTGCCAGCAGCTCGACTGGGTACGAGCAGTACTTC	CASSSTGYEQYF
TRBV27	TRBJ2-7	-	-	TGTGCCAGCAGTTTAGGTCTCCCCTACGAGCAGTACTTC	CASSLGLPYEQYF
TRBV30	TRBJ1-3	-	-	TGTGCCTGGAGCATGACACAAAGAAACACCATATATTTT	CAWSMTQRNTIYF
TRBV5-1	TRBJ2-7	-	TRBD1	TGCGCCAGCGGGTTACAGGGGAACGAGCAGTACTTC	CASGLQGNEQYF
TRBV7-6	TRBJ2-3	-	-	TGTGCCAGCAGCTTAGTAGGAATTAGCACAGATACGCAGTATTTT	CASSLVGISTDTQYF
TRBV9	TRBJ2-3	-	TRBD1	TGTGCCAGCAGCGCCCGGGACAGGGTTGCAGATACGCAGTATTTT	CASSARDRVADTQYF
TRBV4-1	TRBJ2-6	-	TRBD2	TGCGCCAGCAGGGGAATGGGGGGGACCTCTGGGGCCAACGTCCTGACTTTC	CASRGMGGTSGANVLTF
TRBV4-1	TRBJ1-1	-	-	TGCGCCAGCAGCCAAAGGGGTACTGAAGCTTTCTTT	CASSQRGTEAFF
TRBV30	TRBJ1-1	-	-	TGTGCCTGGATCAAGAGGGGGGCGTGGGACACTGAAGCTTTCTTT	CAWIKRGAWDTEAFF
TRBV27	TRBJ2-3	-	-	TGTGCCAGCACTAAAAGGGGTATCAGCACAGATACGCAGTATTTT	CASTKRGISTDTQYF
TRBV18	TRBJ2-3	-	-	TGTGCCAGCTCACCTTTCTCCACAGATACGCAGTATTTT	CASSPFSTDTQYF
TRBV3-1/TRBV3-2	TRBJ2-7	once	TRBD2	TGTGCCAGCAGCCAAGACGCGGGGGTTGGGCAGTACTTC	CASSQDAGVGQYF
TRBV19	TRBJ2-7	once	-	TGTGCCAGTACTCCAGCTGTAGGCTACGAGCAGTACTTC	CASTPAVGYEQYF
TRBV5-1	TRBJ1-1	-	-	TGCGCCAGCAGCTTGGACTTATTGGGGGGCACTGAAGCTTTCTTT	CASSLDLLGGTEAFF
TRBV28	TRBJ1-5	-	TRBD1	TGTGCCAGCAAGTCCGGGACAGGGGAACAGCCCCAGCATTTT	CASKSGTGEQPQHF
TRBV28	TRBJ2-2	-	TRBD2	TGTGCCAGCAGCCCCACTCTAGCGGGAGGGCCAAGCGGGGAGCTGTTTTTT	CASSPTLAGGPSGELFF
TRBV11-2	TRBJ2-7	-	-	TGTGCCAGCAACGACTACATAACCTACGAGCAGTACTTC	CASNDYITYEQYF
TRBV3-1/TRBV3-2	TRBJ2-1	-	TRBD2	TGTGCCAGCAGCCCAATACGGGGGGACCTATACAATGAGCAGTTCTTC	CASSPIRGDLYNEQFF
TRBV19	TRBJ1-3	-	-	TGTGCCAGTAAAGAGTATCAGGAAAACACCATATATTTT	CASKEYQENTIYF
TRBV20-1	TRBJ2-3	-	TRBD2	TGCAGTGCTAGTTCTAGCGGGAGGTTAGGGGATACGCAGTATTTT	CSASSSGRLGDTQYF
TRBV2	TRBJ2-1	-	TRBD2	TGTGCCAGCAGTGGGCCCCCGGGGCTAGCGGGAGGGAATGAGCAGTTCTTC	CASSGPPGLAGGNEQFF
TRBV7-9	TRBJ2-1	-	-	TGTGCCAGTCAAGGATTTCAAGAGGGCAATGAGCAGTTCTTC	CASQGFQEGNEQFF
TRBV6-2/TRBV6-3	TRBJ1-6	-	TRBD1	TGTGCCAGCAGTTATTTGGGACAGGGGAACTCACCCCTCCACTTT	CASSYLGQGNSPLHF
TRBV27	TRBJ2-4	-	TRBD1	TGTGCCAGCAGTTCCACCGGGACAGGGGGCGCCGGGGACATTCAGTACTTC	CASSSTGTGGAGDIQYF
TRBV5-1	TRBJ1-1	-	TRBD1	TGCGCCAGCAGCTGGGACAGGGGCGTGAACACTGAAGCTTTCTTT	CASSWDRGVNTEAFF
TRBV11-2	TRBJ2-7	-	-	TGTGCCAGCAGCTCACAGGCCACCTACGAGCAGTACTTC	CASSSQATYEQYF